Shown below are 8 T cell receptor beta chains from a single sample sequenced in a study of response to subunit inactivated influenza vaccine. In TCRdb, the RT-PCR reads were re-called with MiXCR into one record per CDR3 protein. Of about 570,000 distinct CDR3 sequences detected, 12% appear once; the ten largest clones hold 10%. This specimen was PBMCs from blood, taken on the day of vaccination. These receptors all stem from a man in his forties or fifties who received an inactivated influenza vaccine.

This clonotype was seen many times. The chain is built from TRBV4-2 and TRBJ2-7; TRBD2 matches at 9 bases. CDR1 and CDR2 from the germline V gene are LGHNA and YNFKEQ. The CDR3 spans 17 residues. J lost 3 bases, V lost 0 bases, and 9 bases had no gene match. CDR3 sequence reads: CASSQDLGSGRIYEQYF. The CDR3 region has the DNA TGTGCCAGCAGCCAAGATTTGGGTAGCGGGAGAATCTACGAGCAGTACTTC.

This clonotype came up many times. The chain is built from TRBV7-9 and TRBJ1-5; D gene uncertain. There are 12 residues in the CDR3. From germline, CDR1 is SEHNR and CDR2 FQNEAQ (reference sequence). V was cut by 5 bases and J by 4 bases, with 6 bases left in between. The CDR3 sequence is CASSTLNQPQHF. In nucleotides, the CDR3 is TGTGCCAGCAGCACCCTAAATCAGCCCCAGCATTTT.

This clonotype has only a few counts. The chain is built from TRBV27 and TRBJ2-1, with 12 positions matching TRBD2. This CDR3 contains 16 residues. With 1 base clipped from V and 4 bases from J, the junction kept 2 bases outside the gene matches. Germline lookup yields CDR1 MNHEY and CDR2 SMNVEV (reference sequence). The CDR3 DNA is TGTGCCAGCAGTTTATTCGGGACTAGCGGGTACAATGAGCAGTTCTTC. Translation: CASSLFGTSGYNEQFF.

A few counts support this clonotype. In nucleotides, the CDR3 is TGTGCCACCAGTGAAAGACTAGCGGGGACAGATACGCAGTATTTT. Residues: CATSERLAGTDTQYF. The genes are TRBV24-1 and TRBJ2-3; 11 nucleotides align to TRBD2. V trimming: 4 bases; J trimming: 3 bases; junction bases outside the gene matches: 2. There are 15 residues in the CDR3. Germline-derived CDR1 and CDR2 are KGHDR and SFDVKD.

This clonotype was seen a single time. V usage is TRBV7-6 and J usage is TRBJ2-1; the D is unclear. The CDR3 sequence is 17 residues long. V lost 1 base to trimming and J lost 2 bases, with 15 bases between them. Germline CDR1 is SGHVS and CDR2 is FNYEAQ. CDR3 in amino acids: CASSLGPLVEPYNEQFF. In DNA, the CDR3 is TGTGCCAGCAGCTTAGGACCCCTAGTGGAACCCTACAATGAGCAGTTCTTC.

CDR3 sequence: CASSPRRTVDTQYF. CDR3 nucleotides: TGTGCCAGCTCACCAAGACGTACGGTAGATACGCAGTATTTT. The chain carries TRBV18 and TRBJ2-3; D gene uncertain. The ends were cut back, 2 bases at V and 5 bases at J, with 11 bases in the middle. There are 14 residues in the CDR3. Germline assignment: CDR1 KGHSH and CDR2 LQKENI.

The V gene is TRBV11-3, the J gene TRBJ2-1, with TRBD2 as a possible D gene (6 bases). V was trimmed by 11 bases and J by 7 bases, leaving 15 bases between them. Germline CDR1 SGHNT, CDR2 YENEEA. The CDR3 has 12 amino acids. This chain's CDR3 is CAFPWGENEQFF. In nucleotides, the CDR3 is TGTGCCTTTCCATGGGGGGAGAATGAGCAGTTCTTC.

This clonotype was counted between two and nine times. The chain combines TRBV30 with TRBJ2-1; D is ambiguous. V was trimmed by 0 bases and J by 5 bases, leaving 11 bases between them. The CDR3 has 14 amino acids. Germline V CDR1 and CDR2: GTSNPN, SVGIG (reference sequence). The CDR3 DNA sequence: TGTGCCTGGAGTGTCTGGCAGAGCAACAATGAGCAGTTCTTC. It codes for CAWSVWQSNNEQFF.